This T cell receptor beta chain was found in a study of T cells after yellow fever vaccination. Turning to the study itself: For low cell numbers, libraries were made with SMART-Seq v4 Ultra Low Input.

General study results and limits: After the booster, about 95% of CD4 and about nine tenths of CD8 primary-response clones were re-detected.

A process of 5'RACE template switching, which added a universal primer site and UMIs, was used to make TCR cDNA. TCRdb recomputed calls from the 5' RACE reads with MiXCR, one row per CDR3 protein. The data contain 610,000 or so distinct CDR3 sequences, around 12% of them singletons. At least ten counts were recorded for this clonotype. What it recognizes is unknown. The CDR3 runs 14 residues. V was pared by 5 bases and J by 5 bases, with 14 bases between. J is TRBJ2-3 and V is TRBV12-3 or TRBV12-4; TRBD2 is a possible D gene (6 bases). This receptor was identified in a man younger than 40 who received the YFV17D yellow fever vaccine. This specimen was PBMCs, taken on the day of the yellow fever booster vaccination. The CDR3 here is CASSPPLGGDTQYF. In nucleotides, the CDR3 is TGTGCCAGCAGTCCCCCTTTGGGGGGAGATACGCAGTATTTT.